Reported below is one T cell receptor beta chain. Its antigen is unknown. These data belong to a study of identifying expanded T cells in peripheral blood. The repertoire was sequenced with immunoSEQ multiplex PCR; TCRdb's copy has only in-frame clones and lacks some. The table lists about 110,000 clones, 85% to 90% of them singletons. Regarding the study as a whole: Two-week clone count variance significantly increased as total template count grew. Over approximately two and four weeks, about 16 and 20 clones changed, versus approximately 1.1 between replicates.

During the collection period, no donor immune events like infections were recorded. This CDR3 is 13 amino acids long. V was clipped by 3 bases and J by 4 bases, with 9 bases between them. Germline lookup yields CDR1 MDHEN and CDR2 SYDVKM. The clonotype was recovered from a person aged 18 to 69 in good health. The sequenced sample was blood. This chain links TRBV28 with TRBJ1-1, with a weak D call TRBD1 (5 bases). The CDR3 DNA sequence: TGTGCCAGCAGTTTGGGGGGTGGCACTGAAGCTTTCTTT. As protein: CASSLGGGTEAFF.